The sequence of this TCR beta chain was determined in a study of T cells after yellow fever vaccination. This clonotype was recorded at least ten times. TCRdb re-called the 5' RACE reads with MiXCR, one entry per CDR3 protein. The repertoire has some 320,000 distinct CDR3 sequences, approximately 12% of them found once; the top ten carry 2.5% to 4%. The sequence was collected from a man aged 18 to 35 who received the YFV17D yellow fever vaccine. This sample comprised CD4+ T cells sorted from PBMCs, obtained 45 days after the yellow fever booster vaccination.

This CDR3 is CASSPTGGTEAFF. DNA of the CDR3: TGTGCCAGCAGCCCCACGGGTGGCACTGAAGCTTTCTTT. The chain employs TRBV11-2 and TRBJ1-1; no firm D call. The V end was cut by 5 bases, the J end by 4 bases, with 11 bases between. Per the germline V gene, CDR1 is SGHAT and CDR2 is FQNNGV. The CDR3 loop spans 13 amino acids.